This entry is about one T cell receptor (beta chain). Its antigen is not known. The data belong to a study of T cell responses to AZD1222 COVID-19 vaccine. Study-wide results and limits: CD4 TCRs linked to vaccination spanned spike, dominating at 160-218 and 743-854. Donors were chiefly white British, with a greater number of females, and clonal diversity was perhaps underestimated. Only a handful of AZD1222 recipients, five to seven in all, had baseline seropositivity. Unmutated variant regions are reportedly targeted by nearly half of spike-specific TCRs.

Germline V gives CDR1 LNHDA, CDR2 SQIVND (reference sequence). V was clipped by 7 bases and J by 5 bases; unmatched bases: 12. The CDR3 contains 16 residues. The protocol was immunoSEQ multiplex PCR, while the TCRdb copy is restricted to in-frame clones and leaves out a portion. This repertoire shows approximately 210,000 clones, roughly 94% found once; its top ten account for roughly 1.8%. The V call is TRBV19, the J call TRBJ1-5; TRBD1 aligns across 9 bases. This sequence originates from an adult who received the MenACWY meningococcal vaccine as a control. The source was peripheral blood, collected 28 days after the second dose of the MenACWY control vaccine. CDR3 region: CASTQRLGQGYQPQHF. CDR3 nucleotides: TGTGCCAGTACTCAACGCCTCGGACAGGGGTATCAGCCCCAGCATTTT.